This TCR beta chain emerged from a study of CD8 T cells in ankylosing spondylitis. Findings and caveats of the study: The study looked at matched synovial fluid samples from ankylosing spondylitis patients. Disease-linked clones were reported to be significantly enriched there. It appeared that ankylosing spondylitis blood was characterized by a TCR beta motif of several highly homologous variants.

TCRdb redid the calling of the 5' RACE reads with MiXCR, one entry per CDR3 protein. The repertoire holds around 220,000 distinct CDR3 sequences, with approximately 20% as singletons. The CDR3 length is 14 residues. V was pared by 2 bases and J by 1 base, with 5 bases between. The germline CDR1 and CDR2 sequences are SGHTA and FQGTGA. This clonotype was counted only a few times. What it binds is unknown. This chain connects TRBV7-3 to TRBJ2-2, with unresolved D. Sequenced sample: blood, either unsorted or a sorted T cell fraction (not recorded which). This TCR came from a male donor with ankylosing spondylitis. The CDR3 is CASSLVLNTGELFF. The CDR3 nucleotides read TGTGCCAGCAGCTTAGTCCTGAACACCGGGGAGCTGTTTTTT.